The 27 T cell receptor beta chains below were found in one sample sequenced in a study of human thymus T cells (dated by TCRdb to the early 2020s). Thymus tissue was collected as surgical resects that were removed during corrective cardiac surgery. To prepare the library, the immunoSEQ multiplex PCR assay was applied. The source is immuneACCESS, and TCRdb retained only in-frame sequences with V and J called. Part of the clones is not carried over; for the studies checked, unresolved V genes explain less than half of this, and the remainder is unexplained. Present in this sample are fewer than 90,000 clones, nearly 98% of which were seen just once. The ten largest make up approximately 0.03% of the sample. Sequencing was carried out using thymus tissue. These receptors all come from a boy younger than two with a congenital heart defect but otherwise immunologically healthy.

The rearrangement joins TRBV6-5 to TRBJ1-6; 8 positions agree with TRBD1. Trimming took 6 bases from V and 7 from J; bases not matched to a gene: 8. Germline V gene lookup returns CDR1 MNHEY and CDR2 SVGAGI. CDR3 size: 15 residues. The DNA for the CDR3 is TGTGCCAGCAGCCCCACCAGGGACAGGAATTCACCCCTCCACTTT. This sequence encodes CASSPTRDRNSPLHF.

V gene TRBV14 combines with J gene TRBJ2-1; D remains ambiguous. The CDR3 extends over 15 amino acids. CDR1 and CDR2 (germline): SGHDN, FVKESK. Trimming shortened V by 1 base and J by 1 base, and 8 bases separated the two germline ends. The CDR3 spells CASSQGPTSYNEQFF. The CDR3 coding sequence is TGTGCCAGCAGCCAAGGGCCTACATCCTACAATGAGCAGTTCTTC.

V and J are TRBV5-1 and TRBJ2-5; no firm D call. Germline V gives CDR1 SGHRS, CDR2 YFSETQ. The CDR3 is made up of 19 amino acids. V lost 0 bases, J lost 0 bases, and 21 bases lay in between. The CDR3 DNA follows: TGCGCCAGCAGCTTGGGAGGCACGCCTCACATAACGTACCAAGAGACCCAGTACTTC. Translating it yields CASSLGGTPHITYQETQYF.

This clone was observed once. The chain combines TRBV18 with TRBJ2-1, with TRBD1 matching 8 bases. Germline V CDR1 and CDR2: KGHSH, LQKENI. The J segment lost 0 bases and the V segment lost 6 bases, leaving 19 bases of the junction unmatched. The CDR3 loop spans 20 amino acids. CDR3 sequence: CASSPAQGAAKRVSYNEQFF. CDR3 in DNA: TGTGCCAGCTCGCCAGCCCAGGGGGCTGCAAAGAGGGTCTCCTACAATGAGCAGTTCTTC.

J is TRBJ1-4 and V is TRBV7-9; 9 nucleotides line up with TRBD1. Trimming at V came to 6 bases and at J to 4 bases, leaving 9 bases not matched to a gene. The germline V gene encodes CDR1 SEHNR and CDR2 FQNEAQ (reference sequence). The CDR3 is 16 amino acids. CDR3: CASSSGSGQGNEKLFF. The CDR3 DNA follows: TGTGCCAGCAGTTCGGGGTCGGGACAGGGTAATGAAAAACTGTTTTTT.

This sequence joins TRBV4-1 and TRBJ2-5; 8 positions agree with TRBD2. Germline V lookup: CDR1 MGHRA, CDR2 YSYEKL. Losses at the gene ends were 1 base for V and 2 bases for J; bases not matched to a gene: 6. The CDR3 extends over 16 amino acids. The DNA of the CDR3 is TGCGCCAGCAGCCAAGGCCTAGCGGGTCTGCAAGAGACCCAGTACTTC. Translating gives CASSQGLAGLQETQYF.

The chain employs TRBV28 and TRBJ1-2; 11 bases match TRBD1. Trimming at V came to 8 bases and at J to 4 bases, leaving 12 bases not matched to a gene. The germline V gene encodes CDR1 MDHEN and CDR2 SYDVKM. The CDR3 contains 16 residues. The CDR3 here is CASERTGGAGGYGYTF. Written as DNA, the CDR3 is TGTGCCAGCGAAAGGACAGGGGGCGCGGGAGGCTATGGCTACACCTTC.

The chain couples TRBV5-1 to TRBJ2-7; 10 bases align to TRBD1. In germline, CDR1 is SGHRS, CDR2 YFSETQ. Trimming removed 4 bases from V and 3 bases from J; junction bases left unmatched: 4. The CDR3 extends over 14 amino acids. As DNA, the CDR3 is TGCGCCAGCAGCCCGGGACAGGGGAACTACGAGCAGTACTTC. Translation gives CASSPGQGNYEQYF.

V and J are TRBV5-4 and TRBJ2-3; 8 bases line up with TRBD2. Unmatched junction bases numbered 5, after V lost 5 bases and J lost 0 bases. Germline CDR1 SGHNT, CDR2 YYREEE (reference sequence). This CDR3 has 15 amino acids. CDR3 in DNA: TGTGCCAGCAGTCGAAGCGGGAGCAGCACAGATACGCAGTATTTT. Translating gives CASSRSGSSTDTQYF. Together with reference TRBV5-4 and TRBJ2-3, the CDR3 gives the full variable domain: ETGVTQSPTHLIKTRGQQVTLRCSSQSGHNTVSWYQQALGQGPQFIFQYYREEENGRGNFPPRFSGLQFPNYSSELNVNALELDDSALYLCASSRSGSSTDTQYFGPGTRLTVL.

The J gene is TRBJ2-2, the V gene TRBV19, with 9 bases fitting TRBD1. The germline gives CDR1 LNHDA, CDR2 SQIVND (reference sequence). The CDR3 covers 16 residues. Trimming cost V 7 bases and J 0 bases; bases outside gene matches: 6. The CDR3 protein is CASNPTGGTNTGELFF. CDR3 bases: TGTGCCAGTAACCCGACAGGGGGTACGAACACCGGGGAGCTGTTTTTT.

This clone is a singleton in its sample. J is TRBJ1-1 and V is TRBV9; D is uncertain. V lost 0 bases and J lost 5, with 20 bases in between. CDR1 and CDR2 from the germline V gene are SGDLS and YYNGEE. This CDR3 spans 17 amino acids. Written as DNA, the CDR3 is TGTGCCAGCAGCGTAGGAGGGTACAACACAAAAGTTACTGAAGCTTTCTTT. Translating it yields CASSVGGYNTKVTEAFF.

The CDR3 sequence: CASSLDPFTDTQYF. DNA for the CDR3: TGTGCCAGCAGCTTAGATCCGTTCACAGATACGCAGTATTTT. The rearrangement uses TRBV7-2 and TRBJ2-3; the D is unclear. The CDR3 runs to 14 residues. Between the trimmed V and J ends, which lost 1 base and 2 bases, there was a span of 7 bases. The germline V gene has CDR1 SGHTA and CDR2 FQGNSA.

The chain uses TRBV11-2 and TRBJ1-1; 9 nucleotides match TRBD1. Germline V CDR1 and CDR2: SGHAT, FQNNGV. The trim removed 5 bases at V and 7 bases at J, leaving 14 bases unmatched. The CDR3 has 16 residues. The CDR3 loop is CASSPPHLQGADEAFF. The CDR3, as DNA: TGTGCCAGCAGCCCACCACACCTACAGGGGGCGGATGAAGCTTTCTTT.

The CDR3 bases are TGTGCCAGCAGCGTCGACCTTGGGGACAGGGCTGTAGAAGAGACCCAGTACTTC. It translates to CASSVDLGDRAVEETQYF. This chain joins TRBV7-2 and TRBJ2-5; TRBD1 agrees at 9 bases. Germline V gene data show CDR1 as SGHTA and CDR2 as FQGNSA. The CDR3 covers 18 residues. Germline trimming cut 5 bases from V and 3 bases from J; bases unmatched to any gene: 16.

V gene TRBV6-4 combines with J gene TRBJ2-7; maybe TRBD2 (5 bases). CDR1 is MRHNA and CDR2 is SNTAGT in the germline V gene. The V end was cut by 3 bases, the J end by 0 bases, with 12 bases between. The CDR3 consists of 15 residues. In DNA form, the CDR3 reads TGTGCCAGCAGTGAGGCCGGGGAAGGCTCCTACGAGCAGTACTTC. Translating it yields CASSEAGEGSYEQYF.

The CDR3 spells CASSTLDEAPYEQYF. CDR3 nucleotide sequence: TGTGCCAGCAGCACATTAGACGAAGCCCCCTACGAGCAGTACTTC. This chain connects TRBV14 to TRBJ2-7, with D unclear. CDR1 and CDR2 (germline): SGHDN, FVKESK. This CDR3 has 15 residues. Deletions cut 5 bases from V and 2 bases from J, with 16 bases between.

The V call is TRBV25-1, the J call TRBJ1-2; 7 bases line up with TRBD1. CDR1 and CDR2 from the germline V gene are MGHDK and SYGVNS. This CDR3 has 15 amino acids. The junction had 7 bases not matched to a gene; V was cut back by 3 bases and J by 3 bases. CDR3 in amino acids: CASSERDSDYYGYTF. Written as DNA, the CDR3 is TGTGCCAGCAGTGAGCGGGACAGCGACTACTATGGCTACACCTTC.

This rearrangement joins TRBV9 to TRBJ2-3; 11 bases fit TRBD2. Germline V CDR1 and CDR2: SGDLS, YYNGEE. The CDR3 consists of 15 residues. The V segment lost 0 bases and the J segment 7 bases; nucleotides outside the gene matches: 4. CDR3 nucleotide sequence: TGTGCCAGCAGCGTAGGGCTAGCGGGAGGCCATACGCAGTATTTT. Protein sequence: CASSVGLAGGHTQYF.

The chain employs TRBV19 and TRBJ2-1; 10 nucleotides line up with TRBD1. Per germline, CDR1 LNHDA and CDR2 SQIVND (reference sequence). The CDR3 totals 13 residues. After removal of 6 bases from V and 9 bases from J, the junction contained 5 bases not matched to a gene. CDR3 region: CASRRQGAREQFF. The CDR3 coding sequence is TGTGCCAGTAGGCGACAGGGGGCACGTGAGCAGTTCTTC.

CDR3 protein: CASSPGRGAEATEAFF. In nucleotides, the CDR3 is TGTGCCAGCAGCCCGGGACGGGGGGCCGAAGCCACTGAAGCTTTCTTT. The chain combines TRBV4-2 with TRBJ1-1; D might be TRBD1 (6 bases). Germline values: CDR1 LGHNA, CDR2 YNFKEQ. Trimming shortened V by 4 bases and J by 4 bases, and 19 bases separated the two germline ends. The CDR3 extends over 16 amino acids.

The V gene is TRBV18, the J gene TRBJ2-7; D may correspond to TRBD1 or TRBD2 (5 bases each). Germline V lookup: CDR1 KGHSH, CDR2 LQKENI. V was trimmed by 3 bases and J by 3 bases, leaving 9 bases between them. This CDR3 comprises 13 residues. CDR3 sequence (DNA): TGTGCCAGCTCACCGGGGGTTATCTACGAGCAGTACTTC. This translates into CASSPGVIYEQYF.

The V and J genes are TRBV11-2 and TRBJ2-6, with D unresolved. This CDR3 region has 13 residues. CDR1 and CDR2 from the germline V gene are SGHAT and FQNNGV. The V and J ends lost 3 bases and 1 base respectively, with 1 base between them. CDR3 in amino acids: CASSFSGANVLTF. DNA for the CDR3: TGTGCCAGCAGCTTTTCTGGGGCCAACGTCCTGACTTTC.

DNA for the CDR3: TGTGCCAGCGGACCTAGCGGGAGGGGATACAATGAGCAGTTCTTC. Amino acid sequence: CASGPSGRGYNEQFF. The chain recombines TRBV6-1 with TRBJ2-1; 12 positions agree with TRBD2. Germline CDR1 reads MNHNS; CDR2 reads SASEGT. CDR3 length: 15 amino acids. Trimming took 8 bases from V and 4 from J; bases not matched to a gene: 6.

This sequence joins TRBV4-2 and TRBJ2-5; 12 bases are a match to TRBD2. V lost 4 bases to trimming and J lost 2 bases; unmatched junction nucleotides: 11. The germline V gene encodes CDR1 LGHNA and CDR2 YNFKEQ. This CDR3 comprises 18 residues. The DNA for the CDR3 is TGTGCCAGCAGCCCAAGGGGTAGACTAGCGGGGGAACAAGAGACCCAGTACTTC. This sequence encodes CASSPRGRLAGEQETQYF.

The rearrangement joins TRBV2 to TRBJ2-3; TRBD2 is a possible D gene (5 bases). CDR1 is SNHLY and CDR2 is FYNNEI in the germline V gene. The CDR3 consists of 16 residues. V was clipped by 0 bases and J by 4 bases, with 14 bases between them. The CDR3: CASSEAGRWFSDTQYF. CDR3 nucleotide sequence: TGTGCCAGCAGTGAAGCTGGGAGATGGTTCTCAGATACGCAGTATTTT.

V gene TRBV6-6 combines with J gene TRBJ2-7; TRBD1 matches at 8 bases. The V gene's germline CDR1 is MNHNY and CDR2 SVGAGI (reference sequence). CDR3 size: 15 residues. V trimming: 5 bases; J trimming: 2 bases; junction bases outside the gene matches: 8. CDR3 amino acids: CASSTRQGHPYEQYF. The CDR3 nucleotides are TGTGCCAGCAGTACCCGACAGGGGCACCCCTACGAGCAGTACTTC.

This rearrangement joins TRBV4-2 to TRBJ1-2; D is uncertain. Germline CDR1 and CDR2: LGHNA and YNFKEQ. The V end was cut by 1 base, the J end by 3 bases, with 9 bases between. The length of the CDR3 is 14 residues. The CDR3 loop reads CASSQGANDYGYTF. CDR3 DNA: TGTGCCAGCAGCCAAGGGGCGAACGACTATGGCTACACCTTC.